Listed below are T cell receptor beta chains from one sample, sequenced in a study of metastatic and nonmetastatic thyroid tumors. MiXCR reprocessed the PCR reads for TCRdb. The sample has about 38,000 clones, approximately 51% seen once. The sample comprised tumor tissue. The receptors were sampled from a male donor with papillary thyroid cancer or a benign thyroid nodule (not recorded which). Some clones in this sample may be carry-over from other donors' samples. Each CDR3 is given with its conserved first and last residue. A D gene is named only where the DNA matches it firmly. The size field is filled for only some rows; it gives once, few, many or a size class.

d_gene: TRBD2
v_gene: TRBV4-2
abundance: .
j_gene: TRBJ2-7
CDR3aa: CASSAGTSASYEQYF
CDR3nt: TGTGCCAGCAGCGCCGGGACTAGCGCATCCTACGAGCAGTACTTC

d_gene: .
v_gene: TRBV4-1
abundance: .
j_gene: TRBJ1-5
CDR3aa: CASIQDGGSGNQPQHF
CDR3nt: TGCGCCAGCATCCAAGATGGGGGGAGTGGGAATCAGCCCCAGCATTTT

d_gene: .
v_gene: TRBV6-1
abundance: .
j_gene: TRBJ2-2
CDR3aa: CASTDNTGELFF
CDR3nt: TGTGCCAGTACCGACAACACCGGGGAGCTGTTTTTT

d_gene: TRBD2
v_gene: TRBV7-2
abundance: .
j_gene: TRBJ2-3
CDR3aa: CASSSSGGSTDTQYF
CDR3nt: TGTGCCAGCAGCTCTAGCGGGGGTAGCACAGATACGCAGTATTTT

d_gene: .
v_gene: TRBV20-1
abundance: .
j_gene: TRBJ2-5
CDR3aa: CSARGTGQETQYF
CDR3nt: TGCAGTGCACGAGGGACTGGCCAAGAGACCCAGTACTTC

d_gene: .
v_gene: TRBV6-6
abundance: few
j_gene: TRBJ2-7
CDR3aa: CASSYSGVEGEQYF
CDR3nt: TGTGCCAGCAGTTACTCAGGGGTGGAGGGCGAGCAGTACTTC

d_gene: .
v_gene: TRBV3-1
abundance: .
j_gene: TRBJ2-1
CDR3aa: CASSLRQVLDNEQFF
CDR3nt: TGTGCCAGCAGCCTCCGACAGGTCTTGGACAATGAGCAGTTCTTC

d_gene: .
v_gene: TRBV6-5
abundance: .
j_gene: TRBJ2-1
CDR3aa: CASSYSNYNEQFF
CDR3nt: TGTGCCAGCAGTTACTCGAACTACAATGAGCAGTTCTTC

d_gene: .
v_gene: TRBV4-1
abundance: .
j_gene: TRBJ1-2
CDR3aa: CASSRGVDGYTF
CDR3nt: TGCGCCAGCAGCCGAGGGGTAGATGGCTACACCTTC

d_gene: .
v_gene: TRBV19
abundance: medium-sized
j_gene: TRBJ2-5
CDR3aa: CASSTGSGETQYF
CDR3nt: TGTGCCAGTAGTACAGGGAGCGGGGAGACCCAGTACTTC

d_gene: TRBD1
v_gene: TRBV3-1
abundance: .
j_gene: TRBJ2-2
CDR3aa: CASVTGGNTGELFF
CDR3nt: TGTGCCAGCGTCACAGGGGGGAACACCGGGGAGCTGTTTTTT

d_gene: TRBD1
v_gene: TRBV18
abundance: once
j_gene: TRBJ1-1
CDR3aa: CASSPRDRGPDTEAFF
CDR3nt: TGTGCCAGCTCACCCCGGGACAGGGGGCCGGACACTGAAGCTTTCTTT

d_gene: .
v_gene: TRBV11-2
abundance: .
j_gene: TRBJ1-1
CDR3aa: CASSFTWGNTEAFF
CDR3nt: TGTGCCAGCAGCTTTACATGGGGGAACACTGAAGCTTTCTTT

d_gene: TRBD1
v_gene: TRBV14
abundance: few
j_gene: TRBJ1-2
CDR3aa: CASSQDAGGIYGYTF
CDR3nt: TGTGCCAGCAGCCAAGACGCAGGGGGGATCTATGGCTACACCTTC

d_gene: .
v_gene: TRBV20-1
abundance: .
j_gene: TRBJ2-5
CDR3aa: CSASIPGRQETQYF
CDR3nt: TGCAGTGCTAGTATACCGGGACGGCAAGAGACCCAGTACTTC

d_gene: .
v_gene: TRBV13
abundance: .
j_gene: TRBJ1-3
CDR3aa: CASSLKGTRPGAGNTIYF
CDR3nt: TGTGCCAGCAGCTTAAAAGGGACACGACCAGGGGCTGGAAACACCATATATTTT

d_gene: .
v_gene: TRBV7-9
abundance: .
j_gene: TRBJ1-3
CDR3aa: CASSSGTAGAIYF
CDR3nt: TGTGCCAGCAGCTCCGGGACCGCTGGCGCCATATATTTT

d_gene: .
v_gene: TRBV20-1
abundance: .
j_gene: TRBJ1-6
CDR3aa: CSARYDSDNSPLHF
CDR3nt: TGCAGTGCTAGATATGACAGCGATAATTCACCCCTCCACTTT

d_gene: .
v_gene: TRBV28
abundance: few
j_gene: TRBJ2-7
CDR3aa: CASSLPQDQPYEQYF
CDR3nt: TGTGCCAGCAGTTTGCCGCAGGACCAACCCTACGAGCAGTACTTC

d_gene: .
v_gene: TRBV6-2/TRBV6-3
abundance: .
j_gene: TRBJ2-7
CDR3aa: CASSYSKWGEAGVRGTYEQYF
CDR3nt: TGTGCCAGCAGTTACTCGAAATGGGGGGAGGCGGGCGTGAGAGGGACCTACGAGCAGTACTTC

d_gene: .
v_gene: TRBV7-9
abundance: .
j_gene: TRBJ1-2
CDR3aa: CASSFGINYGYTF
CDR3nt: TGTGCCAGCAGCTTTGGTATTAACTATGGCTACACCTTC

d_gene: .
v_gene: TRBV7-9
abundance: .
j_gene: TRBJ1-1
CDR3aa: CASSLTGRLNTEAFF
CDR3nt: TGTGCCAGCAGCTTAACCGGACGGTTGAACACTGAAGCTTTCTTT

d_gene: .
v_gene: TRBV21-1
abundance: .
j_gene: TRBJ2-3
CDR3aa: CASSKTSGGFSLMDTQYF
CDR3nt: TGTGCCAGCAGCAAGACTAGCGGGGGGTTCTCGCTTATGGATACGCAGTATTTT

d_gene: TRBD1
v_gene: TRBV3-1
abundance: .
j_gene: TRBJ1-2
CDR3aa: CASSRRRQGEGGYTF
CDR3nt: TGTGCCAGCAGCCGACGGCGCCAGGGGGAAGGTGGCTACACCTTC

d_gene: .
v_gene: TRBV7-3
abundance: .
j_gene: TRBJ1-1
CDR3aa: CASSLIGRVVNTEAFF
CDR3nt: TGTGCCAGCAGCTTAATAGGCAGGGTGGTGAACACTGAAGCTTTCTTT

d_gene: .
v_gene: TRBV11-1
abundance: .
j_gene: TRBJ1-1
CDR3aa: CASSLAPGRTEAFF
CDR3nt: TGTGCCAGCAGCTTAGCACCGGGACGCACTGAAGCTTTCTTT

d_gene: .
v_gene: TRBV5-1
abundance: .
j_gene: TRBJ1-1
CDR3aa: CASSSDGYTEAFF
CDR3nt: TGCGCCAGCAGCTCTGACGGCTACACTGAAGCTTTCTTT

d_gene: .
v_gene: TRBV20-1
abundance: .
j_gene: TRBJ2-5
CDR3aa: CSAPSPAKETQYF
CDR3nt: TGCAGTGCTCCTTCCCCCGCCAAAGAGACCCAGTACTTC

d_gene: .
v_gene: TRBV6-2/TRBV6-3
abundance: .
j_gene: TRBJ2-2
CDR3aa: CASSYRESGELFF
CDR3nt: TGTGCCAGCAGTTACAGGGAATCCGGGGAGCTGTTTTTT

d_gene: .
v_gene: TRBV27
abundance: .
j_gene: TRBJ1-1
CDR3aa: CASSFGFMNTEAFF
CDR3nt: TGTGCCAGCAGTTTTGGTTTCATGAACACTGAAGCTTTCTTT

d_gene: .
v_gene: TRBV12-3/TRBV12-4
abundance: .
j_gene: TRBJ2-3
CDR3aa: CASSFSRDTQYF
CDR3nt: TGTGCCAGCAGTTTTTCCCGGGATACGCAGTATTTT